The clone carrying this T cell receptor (beta chain) was seen a handful of times. This sample was taken from a study of blood T cell repertoires in COVID-19. Across the whole study: Spain, Italy and the United States supplied samples that represented acute and convalescent COVID-19. Nucleic acid was either cDNA or gDNA, and it came from T cells, B-cell-depleted T cells, or PBMCs.

Source study methods: Reference gene primer amplification in the assay estimated nucleated cell counts. The protocol was immunoSEQ multiplex PCR, while the TCRdb copy is restricted to in-frame clones and leaves out a portion. V, J and clone size were drawn from that table, and D and trimming were deduced from the DNA. The data contain approximately 100,000 clones, roughly 80% of them seen just once; the ten biggest clones take up 20% to 25%. The V gene's germline CDR1 is ENHRY and CDR2 SYGVKD. The V and J ends lost 0 bases and 10 bases respectively, with 7 bases between them. The CDR3 spans 13 residues.

This sequence originates from a man in his 70s with active or convalescent COVID-19. The V gene is TRBV10-3, the J gene TRBJ1-6; D unresolved. The material sequenced was peripheral blood. Here the CDR3 DNA reads TGTGCCATCAGTGAGTCGCGTTGGTCACCCCTCCACTTT. This codes for CAISESRWSPLHF.